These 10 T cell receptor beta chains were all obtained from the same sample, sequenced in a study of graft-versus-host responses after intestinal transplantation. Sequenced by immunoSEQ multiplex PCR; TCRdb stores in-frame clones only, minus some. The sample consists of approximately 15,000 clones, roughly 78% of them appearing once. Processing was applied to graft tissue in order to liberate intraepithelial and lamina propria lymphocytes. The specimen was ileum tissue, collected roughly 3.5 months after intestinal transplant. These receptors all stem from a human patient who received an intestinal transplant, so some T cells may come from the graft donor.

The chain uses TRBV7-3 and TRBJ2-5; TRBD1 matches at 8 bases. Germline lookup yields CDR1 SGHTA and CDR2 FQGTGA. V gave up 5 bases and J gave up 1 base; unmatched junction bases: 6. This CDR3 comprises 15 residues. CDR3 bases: TGTGCCAGCAGCATTTACGGGACAGGCCAAGAGACCCAGTACTTC. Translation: CASSIYGTGQETQYF.

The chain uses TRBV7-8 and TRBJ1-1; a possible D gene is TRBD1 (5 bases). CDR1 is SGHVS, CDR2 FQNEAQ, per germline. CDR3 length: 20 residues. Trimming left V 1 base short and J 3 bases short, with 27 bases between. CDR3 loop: CASSLGFYRNPLFDHTEAFF. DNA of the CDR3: TGTGCCAGCAGCTTAGGGTTCTACAGGAACCCGCTTTTTGACCACACTGAAGCTTTCTTT.

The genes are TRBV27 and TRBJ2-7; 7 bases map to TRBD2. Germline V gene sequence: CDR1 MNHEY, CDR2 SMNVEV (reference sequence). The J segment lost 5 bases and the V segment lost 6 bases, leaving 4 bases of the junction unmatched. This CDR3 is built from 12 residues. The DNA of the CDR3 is TGTGCCAGCAGCTTGACTAGCCACGAGCAGTACTTC. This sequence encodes CASSLTSHEQYF.

The CDR3 region is CASSEVRRDPYF. For the CDR3, the DNA is TGTGCCAGCAGTGAAGTACGTAGGGACCCGTACTTC. The V and J genes are TRBV6-5 and TRBJ2-7; either TRBD1 or TRBD2 may supply D (5 bases each). The CDR3 has 12 amino acids. The V end lost 5 bases, the J end lost 12 bases, and 17 bases lay between the germline ends. Germline loops: CDR1 MNHEY, CDR2 SVGAGI.

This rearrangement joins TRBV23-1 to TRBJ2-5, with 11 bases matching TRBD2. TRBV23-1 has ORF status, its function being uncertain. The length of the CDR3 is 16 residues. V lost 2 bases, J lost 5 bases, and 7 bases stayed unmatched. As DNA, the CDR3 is TGCGCCAGCAGTCAAGGGACTAGCGGCGACGGGGAGACCCAGTACTTC. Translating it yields CASSQGTSGDGETQYF.

The CDR3 DNA follows: TGTGCCAGCAGTTCGGCTAGCGGGAGATTGGAGACCCAGTACTTC. Its protein product is CASSSASGRLETQYF. The rearrangement links TRBV27 to TRBJ2-5; 10 bases are a match to TRBD2. V was clipped by 4 bases and J by 5 bases; unmatched bases: 7. Germline lookup yields CDR1 MNHEY and CDR2 SMNVEV (reference sequence). CDR3 length: 15 residues.

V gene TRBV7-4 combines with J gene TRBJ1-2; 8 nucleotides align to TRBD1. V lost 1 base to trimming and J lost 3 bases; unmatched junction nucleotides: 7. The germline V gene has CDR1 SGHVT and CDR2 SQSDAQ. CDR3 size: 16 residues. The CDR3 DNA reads TGTGCCAGCAGCTTAGGGGCAGTGACAGGGGACTATGGCTACACCTTC. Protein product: CASSLGAVTGDYGYTF.

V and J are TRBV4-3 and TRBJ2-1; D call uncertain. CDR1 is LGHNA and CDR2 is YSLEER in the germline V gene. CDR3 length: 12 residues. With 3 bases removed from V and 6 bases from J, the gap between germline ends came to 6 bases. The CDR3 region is CASSQGSNEQFF. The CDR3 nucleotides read TGCGCCAGCAGCCAGGGTAGCAATGAGCAGTTCTTC.

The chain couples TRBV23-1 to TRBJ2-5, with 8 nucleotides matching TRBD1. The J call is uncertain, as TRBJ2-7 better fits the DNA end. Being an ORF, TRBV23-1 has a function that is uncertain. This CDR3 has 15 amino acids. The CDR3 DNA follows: TGCGCCAGCAGTCAGCCCACAGGGGGCTCCTACGAGCAGTACTTC. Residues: CASSQPTGGSYEQYF.

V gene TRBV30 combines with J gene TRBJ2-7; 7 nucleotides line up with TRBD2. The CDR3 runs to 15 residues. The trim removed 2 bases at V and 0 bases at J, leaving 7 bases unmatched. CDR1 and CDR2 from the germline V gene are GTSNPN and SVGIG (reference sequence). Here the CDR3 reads CAWSIGLETSYEQYF. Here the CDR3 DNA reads TGTGCCTGGAGTATCGGACTAGAGACCTCCTACGAGCAGTACTTC.